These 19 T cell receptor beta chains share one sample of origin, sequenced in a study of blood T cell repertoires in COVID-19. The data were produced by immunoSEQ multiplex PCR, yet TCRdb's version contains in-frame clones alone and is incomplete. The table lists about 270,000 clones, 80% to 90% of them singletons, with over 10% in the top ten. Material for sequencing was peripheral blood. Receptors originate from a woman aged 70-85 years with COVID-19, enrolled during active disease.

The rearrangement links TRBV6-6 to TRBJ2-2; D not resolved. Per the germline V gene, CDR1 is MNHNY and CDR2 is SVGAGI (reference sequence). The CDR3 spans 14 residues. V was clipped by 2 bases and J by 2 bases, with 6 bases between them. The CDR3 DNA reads TGTGCCAGCAGTTACCTCAGTAACACCGGGGAGCTGTTTTTT. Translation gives CASSYLSNTGELFF.

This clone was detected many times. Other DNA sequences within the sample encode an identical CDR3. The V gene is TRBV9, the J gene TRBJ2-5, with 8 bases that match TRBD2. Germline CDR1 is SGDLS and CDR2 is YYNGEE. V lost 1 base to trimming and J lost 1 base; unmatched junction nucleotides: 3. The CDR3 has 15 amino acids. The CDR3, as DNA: TGTGCCAGCAGCGTATTGAGCGGGGGCCAAGAGACCCAGTACTTC. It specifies CASSVLSGGQETQYF.

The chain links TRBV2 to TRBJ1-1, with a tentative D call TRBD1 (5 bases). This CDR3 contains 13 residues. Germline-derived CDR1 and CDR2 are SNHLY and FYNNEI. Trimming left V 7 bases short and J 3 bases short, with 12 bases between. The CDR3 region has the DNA TGTGCCAGCATATCAGGGCTGGACACTGAAGCTTTCTTT. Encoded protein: CASISGLDTEAFF.

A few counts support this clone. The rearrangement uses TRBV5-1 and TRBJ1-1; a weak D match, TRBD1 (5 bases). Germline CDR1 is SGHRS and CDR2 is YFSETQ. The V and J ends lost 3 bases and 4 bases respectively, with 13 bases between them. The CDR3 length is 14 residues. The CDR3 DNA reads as TGCGCCAGCAGCTGGGATGGGGGAGGCACTGAAGCTTTCTTT. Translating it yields CASSWDGGGTEAFF.

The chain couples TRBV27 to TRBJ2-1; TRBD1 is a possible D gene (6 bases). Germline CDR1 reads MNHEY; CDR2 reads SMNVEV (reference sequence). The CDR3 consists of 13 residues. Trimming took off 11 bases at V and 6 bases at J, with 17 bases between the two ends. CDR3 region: CAVGTRGINEQFF. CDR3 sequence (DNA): TGTGCCGTGGGGACAAGGGGGATCAATGAGCAGTTCTTC.

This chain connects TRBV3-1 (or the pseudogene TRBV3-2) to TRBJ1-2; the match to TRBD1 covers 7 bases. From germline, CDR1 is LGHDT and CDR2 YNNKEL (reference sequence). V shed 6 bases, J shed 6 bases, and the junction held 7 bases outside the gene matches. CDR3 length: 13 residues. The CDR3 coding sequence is TGTGCCAGCAGGATGGACAGGCTCGATGGCTACACCTTC. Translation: CASRMDRLDGYTF.

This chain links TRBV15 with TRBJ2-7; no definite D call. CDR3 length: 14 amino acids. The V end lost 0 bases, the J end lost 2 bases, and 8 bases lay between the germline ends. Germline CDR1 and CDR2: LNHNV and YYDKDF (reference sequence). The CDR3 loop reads CATSRDGGPYEQYF. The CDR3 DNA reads TGTGCCACCAGCAGAGATGGTGGGCCCTACGAGCAGTACTTC.

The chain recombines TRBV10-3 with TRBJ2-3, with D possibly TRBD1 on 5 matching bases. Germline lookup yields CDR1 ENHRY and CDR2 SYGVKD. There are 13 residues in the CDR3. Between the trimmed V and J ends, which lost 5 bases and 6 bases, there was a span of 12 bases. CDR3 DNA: TGTGCCATCAGTCAGACCCGACAGGATACGCAGTATTTT. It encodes CAISQTRQDTQYF.

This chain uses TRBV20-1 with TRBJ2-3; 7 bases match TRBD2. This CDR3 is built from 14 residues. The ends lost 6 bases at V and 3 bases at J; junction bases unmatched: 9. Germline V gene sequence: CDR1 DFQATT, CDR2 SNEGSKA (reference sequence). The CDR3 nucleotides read TGCAGTGCCAGTAAGGACGGGGGGACAGATACGCAGTATTTT. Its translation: CSASKDGGTDTQYF.

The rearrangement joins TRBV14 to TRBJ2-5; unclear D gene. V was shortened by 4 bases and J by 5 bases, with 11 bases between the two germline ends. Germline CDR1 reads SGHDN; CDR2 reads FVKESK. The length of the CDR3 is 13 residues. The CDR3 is CASSLNPRETQYF. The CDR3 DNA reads TGTGCCAGCAGCCTAAATCCGCGGGAGACCCAGTACTTC. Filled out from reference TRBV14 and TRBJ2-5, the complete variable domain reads EAGVTQFPSHSVIEKGQTVTLRCDPISGHDNLYWYRRVMGKEIKFLLHFVKESKQDESGMPNNRFLAERTGGTYSTLKVQPAELEDSGVYFCASSLNPRETQYFGPGTRLLVL.

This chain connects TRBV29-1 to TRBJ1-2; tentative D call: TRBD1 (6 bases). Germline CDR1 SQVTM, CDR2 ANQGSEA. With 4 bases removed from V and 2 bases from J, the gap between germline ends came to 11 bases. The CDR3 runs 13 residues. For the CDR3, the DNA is TGCAGCGTTGTCCCCCAGGGGAACTATGGCTACACCTTC. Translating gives CSVVPQGNYGYTF.

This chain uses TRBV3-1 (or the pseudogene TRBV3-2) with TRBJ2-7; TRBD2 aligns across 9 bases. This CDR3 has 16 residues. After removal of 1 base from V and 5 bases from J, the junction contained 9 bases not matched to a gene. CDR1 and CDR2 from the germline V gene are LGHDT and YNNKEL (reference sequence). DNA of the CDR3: TGTGCCAGCAGCCAAGCGATCGGACTAGCGATTAACGAGCAGTACTTC. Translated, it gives CASSQAIGLAINEQYF.

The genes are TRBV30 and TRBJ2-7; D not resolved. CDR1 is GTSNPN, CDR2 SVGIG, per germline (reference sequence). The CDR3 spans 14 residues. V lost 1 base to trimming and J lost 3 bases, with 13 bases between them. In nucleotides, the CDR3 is TGTGCCTGGAGTGCTTCTGCCAGGCTCTACGAGCAGTACTTC. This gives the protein CAWSASARLYEQYF.

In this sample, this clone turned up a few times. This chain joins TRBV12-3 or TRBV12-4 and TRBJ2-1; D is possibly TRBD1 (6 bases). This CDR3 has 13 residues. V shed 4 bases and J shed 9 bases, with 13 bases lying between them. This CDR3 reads CASSSTGLGEQFF. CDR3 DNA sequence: TGTGCCAGCAGTTCAACAGGGTTAGGTGAGCAGTTCTTC.

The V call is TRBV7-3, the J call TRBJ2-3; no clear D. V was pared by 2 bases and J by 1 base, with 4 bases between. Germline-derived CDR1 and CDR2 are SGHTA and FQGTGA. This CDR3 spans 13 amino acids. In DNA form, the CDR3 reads TGTGCCAGCAGCTTAGGGCGCACAGATACGCAGTATTTT. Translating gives CASSLGRTDTQYF.

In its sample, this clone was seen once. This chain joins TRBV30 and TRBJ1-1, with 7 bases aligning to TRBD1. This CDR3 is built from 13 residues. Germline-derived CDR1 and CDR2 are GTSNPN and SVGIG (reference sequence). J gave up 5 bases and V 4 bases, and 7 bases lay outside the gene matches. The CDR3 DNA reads TGTGCCTGGAAGGGGCAGGGACAGACTGAAGCTTTCTTT. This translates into CAWKGQGQTEAFF.

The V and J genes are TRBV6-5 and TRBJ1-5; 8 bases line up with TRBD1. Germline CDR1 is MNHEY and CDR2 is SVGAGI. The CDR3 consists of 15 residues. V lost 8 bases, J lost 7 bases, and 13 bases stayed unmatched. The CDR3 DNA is TGTGCCAGCTCCACTGCAGGGGGCGGAGAGCAGCCCCAGCATTTT. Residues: CASSTAGGGEQPQHF.

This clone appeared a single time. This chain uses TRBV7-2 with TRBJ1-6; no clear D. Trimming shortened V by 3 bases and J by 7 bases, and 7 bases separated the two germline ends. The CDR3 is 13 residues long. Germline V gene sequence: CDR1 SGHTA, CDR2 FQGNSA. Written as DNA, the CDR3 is TGTGCCAGCAGCTTCCGGGGAAATTCACCCCTCCACTTT. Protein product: CASSFRGNSPLHF.

The CDR3 sequence is CSARDTGIEQYF. DNA for the CDR3: TGCAGCGCGCGGGACACGGGTATAGAGCAGTACTTC. The chain has TRBV29-1 and TRBJ2-7, with D perhaps being TRBD1 or TRBD2 (6 bases each). Germline values: CDR1 SQVTM, CDR2 ANQGSEA. CDR3 length: 12 residues. Trimming cost V 7 bases and J 7 bases, with 17 bases left between them.